The 10 T cell receptor beta chains in this list originate from one sample, sequenced in a study of PD-L1 blockade in urothelial cancer. TCRdb keeps only in-frame clones here, not all; method: immunoSEQ multiplex PCR. The top ten clones hold less than 4% of a sample with about 45,000 clones, roughly 88% of them seen once. This material consisted of PBMCs, taken around atezolizumab (anti-PD-L1) treatment. The receptors originated from a man of 80 years or more with urothelial cancer.

The chain has TRBV4-1 and TRBJ2-7; tentative D call: TRBD2 (8 bases). Trimming took 4 bases from V and 6 from J, leaving 16 bases between them. The CDR3 covers 14 residues. From germline, CDR1 is MGHRA and CDR2 YSYEKL. The CDR3 nucleotides are TGCGCCAGCAGCCCGGGAGGGGGCGGGAGCGAGCAGTACTTC. This sequence encodes CASSPGGGGSEQYF.

The gene calls are TRBV9 and TRBJ2-7; 9 bases are shared with TRBD2. Per germline, CDR1 SGDLS and CDR2 YYNGEE. V was pared by 0 bases and J by 0 bases, with 13 bases of the junction left unmatched. This CDR3 has 19 amino acids. The CDR3 here is CASSVGAGGLKYSSYEQYF. Written as DNA, the CDR3 is TGTGCCAGCAGCGTAGGAGCGGGAGGCCTCAAATACAGCTCCTACGAGCAGTACTTC.

The gene calls are TRBV5-1 and TRBJ1-4; no clear D gene. This CDR3 contains 13 residues. Germline V lookup: CDR1 SGHRS, CDR2 YFSETQ. V lost 5 bases and J 6 bases, leaving 11 bases between the germline ends. CDR3 protein: CASSPLGDEKLFF. The CDR3 DNA sequence: TGCGCCAGCAGTCCCCTCGGGGATGAAAAACTGTTTTTT.

This clone was found a few times. The J gene is TRBJ2-7, the V gene TRBV29-1; D might be TRBD1 (5 bases). Germline lookup yields CDR1 SQVTM and CDR2 ANQGSEA. Trimming took off 3 bases at V and 7 bases at J, with 13 bases between the two ends. The CDR3 runs 12 residues. The CDR3 reads CSVEQGPGEQYF. The CDR3 coding sequence is TGCAGCGTTGAGCAGGGTCCTGGAGAGCAGTACTTC.

This clone was seen a single time. V is TRBV6-5 and J is TRBJ1-2; D perhaps matches TRBD1 (6 bases). CDR3 length: 13 residues. V lost 2 bases to trimming and J lost 8 bases, with 12 bases between them. Germline V CDR1 and CDR2: MNHEY, SVGAGI. CDR3 protein: CASSYVGAGGYTF. In DNA form, the CDR3 reads TGTGCCAGCAGTTACGTGGGGGCAGGAGGCTACACCTTC.

This clone came up once. The CDR3 nucleotides are TGTGCCAGCAGTAAAACAAACCCAGGGACAGGAGAGACCCAGTACTTC. Translation gives CASSKTNPGTGETQYF. V usage is TRBV7-7 and J usage is TRBJ2-5, with TRBD1 matching over 8 bases. From germline, CDR1 is SSHAT and CDR2 FNYEAQ (reference sequence). The CDR3 has 16 residues. J was trimmed by 4 bases and V by 6 bases; bases with no gene match: 13.

V is TRBV27 and J is TRBJ2-1; TRBD2 agrees at 9 bases. This CDR3 has 15 residues. From germline, CDR1 is MNHEY and CDR2 SMNVEV (reference sequence). The junction had 4 bases not matched to a gene; V was cut back by 2 bases and J by 5 bases. This chain's CDR3 is CASSLRTSDNNEQFF. The CDR3 DNA reads TGTGCCAGCAGTTTAAGGACTAGCGATAACAATGAGCAGTTCTTC.

This clone was seen only a few times. The chain combines TRBV5-4 with TRBJ1-5, with D possibly matching TRBD1 (6 bases). From germline, CDR1 is SGHNT and CDR2 YYREEE (reference sequence). The V end was cut by 3 bases, the J end by 4 bases, with 8 bases between. The CDR3 is 13 residues long. The CDR3 sequence is CASSSDSNQPQHF. Here the CDR3 DNA reads TGTGCCAGCAGCTCGGACAGTAATCAGCCCCAGCATTTT.

The CDR3 loop reads CASSPGRGSRWELFF. As DNA, the CDR3 is TGTGCCAGCTCACCCGGTCGTGGCTCTAGATGGGAGCTGTTTTTT. The chain recombines TRBV18 with TRBJ2-2; D ambiguous. The germline CDR1 and CDR2 sequences are KGHSH and LQKENI. This CDR3 contains 15 residues. Trimming took off 3 bases at V and 9 bases at J, with 17 bases between the two ends.

Comments on this clone: Other DNA sequences within the sample encode an identical CDR3. The rearrangement links TRBV14 to TRBJ2-7; D might be TRBD1 (6 bases). The germline CDR1 and CDR2 sequences are SGHDN and FVKESK. Trimming pared 0 bases from V and 2 bases from J, leaving 11 bases between. The CDR3 is 15 amino acids. DNA of the CDR3: TGTGCCAGCAGCCAAGATTTAGACAGGACCTACGAGCAGTACTTC. Its protein product is CASSQDLDRTYEQYF.